This T cell receptor beta chain was retrieved from a study of T cells in Graves' hyperthyroidism and ophthalmopathy. V gave up 7 bases and J gave up 0 bases, with 10 bases separating them. Per the germline V gene, CDR1 is SGDLS and CDR2 is YYNGEE. The CDR3 sequence is 14 residues long. Authors of the study amplified TCR beta CDR3 regions from RNA transcripts. The HTBI set primed first-round TCR CDR3 RT-PCR. TCRdb processed the multiplex PCR reads anew with MiXCR; each CDR3 protein has one entry. Among 350,000 to 450,000 distinct CDR3 sequences listed, roughly 13% were seen once. This clonotype appeared a few times.

Input material: blood. This receptor was obtained from a man aged 50-59 years with Graves' ophthalmopathy. This sequence joins TRBV9 and TRBJ2-2; D is tentatively TRBD1 or TRBD2 (6 bases each). In DNA form, the CDR3 reads TGTGCCAGCGGGGGGCTCGCGAACACCGGGGAGCTGTTTTTT. Translation: CASGGLANTGELFF.